This record covers a single T cell receptor beta chain. These data come from a study of PD-1 and CTLA-4 blockade in melanoma. This table comes from immunoSEQ multiplex PCR, and its TCRdb copy is limited to in-frame clones, with some not included. The table includes roughly 30,000 clones, 85% to 95% detected once. The CDR3 has 22 amino acids. This material consisted of CD8+ T cells from peripheral blood, taken from a patient given anti-PD-1 treatment. The genes are TRBV21-1 and TRBJ2-3; no DNA check was done on the table's D call, TRBD1. TRBV21-1 corresponds to a pseudogene. The sequence derives from a human donor with melanoma. In DNA, the CDR3 is TGTGCCAGCAGCAAAGGGGGCTTCAGACGGCCCGAGGTGGAGTTTAGCACAGATACGCAGTATTTT. Translated: CASSKGGFRRPEVEFSTDTQYF.